This T cell receptor (beta chain) comes out of a study of T cell repertoires in aging, cancer and after chemotherapy (dated by TCRdb to the late 2010s). For the study in its entirety: Donors spanned six age groups from 30 or younger to 70 or older, with at least three individuals per group. Control TCR repertoires from healthy donors were recorded over several months to years, and clear clonal overlap was observed across re-sampling. The complete dataset included about 8.8 million TCR reads. To examine immunoaging and T cell reconstitution after chemotherapy, the study profiled TCR beta repertoires in peripheral blood from healthy donors and cancer patients. The cohort comprised some 220 cancer patients, more than 90 with hematological and fewer than 140 with solid cancers, plus 95 healthy donors as a reference group.

TCR beta rearrangements were amplified from genomic DNA extracted from peripheral blood rather than from sorted cells or RNA. Rearranged TRB sequences spanning V, D and J segments were amplified in a multiplex touch-down PCR with a mixed TRB-A/B primer pool. Two consecutive PCR reactions with Phusion HS II polymerase added Illumina adapters and sample indices to the amplicons. After gel purification with the NucleoSpin Gel and PCR Clean-up kit, the amplicons were checked using Qubit and an Agilent 2100 Bioanalyzer. Sequencing of libraries was carried out on an Illumina MiSeq in 600-cycle, single-indexed, paired-end runs. The paper's processing steps were these. Processing of the TRB sequences was carried out with MiXCR versions 2.12 and 3.0.5. Each unique CDR3 nucleotide sequence counted as one clone, and only productive sequences with at least two reads were retained. Repertoire metrics included Shannon diversity, evenness, clonality (one minus evenness), and alpha-parameterized diversity profiles from alpha 0 to 5. Generation probabilities of clones in paired pre- and post-chemotherapy samples were computed with the IGoR algorithm. Using fastp at Q25 and MiXCR, TCRdb reprocessed the public reads and kept productive beta chains. Every CDR3 protein is listed once, alongside the most common genes and DNA of its rows. TCRdb's processing, not the authors' own work, is the source of the V and J calls. The sample contains more than 4,500 distinct CDR3 sequences, 20% to 25% of them found a single time. Approximately 3.3% of the sample rests with the top ten.

Broader findings and caveats from the paper: In healthy donors, the decline in TCR diversity with age was mainly due to loss of richness, whereas in cancer patients loss of evenness also played a role. Compared with age-matched healthy donors, untreated patients with either hematological or solid cancers had significantly lower TCR diversity in the blood along with higher clonality. The authors noted that the repertoire data do not allow conclusions about immunological memory after chemotherapy. An increase in median generation probability over the chemotherapy interval was observed in both cancer cohorts, suggesting that the repertoire was reconstituted through rebound thymic output.

The CDR3 numbers 14 residues from cysteine through phenylalanine. Here the CDR3 DNA is all that survives: 42 bases in frame from base 1. Cut back by 5 bases and 3 bases, the V and J ends lie 14 bases apart. As encoded in the germline V gene, CDR1 is SGHAT while CDR2 is FQNNGV. This clonotype is termed medium-sized (0.01 to 0.1%). The target of this receptor is not known. Base-call qualities are not available, and no considerably larger clone is one nucleotide away. The chain couples TRBV11-2 to TRBJ2-7; a tentative D match to TRBD2 spans 6 bases. The specimen sequenced was blood. This receptor was taken from a human donor in good health. The donor label of this sample is uncertain. The CDR3 in this case is CASSIYSGGYEQYF. The DNA sequence is TGTGCCAGCAGCATTTACTCCGGGGGCTACGAGCAGTACTTC.